This is a list of T cell receptor beta chains from one sample in a study of blood T cell repertoires in COVID-19. Libraries were prepared by immunoSEQ multiplex PCR; TCRdb keeps only in-frame clonotypes and omits some of them. The sample records over 13,000 clones, 90% being singletons. Sequencing was performed on peripheral blood. The receptor set was obtained from a human donor in a cohort sampled during active COVID-19. The CDR3 runs from the conserved cysteine through the conserved F or W. Each record gives: clone size, V gene, D gene, J gene, CDR3 protein, CDR3 DNA. D genes are given only for firm matches. Expanded clones get a size class; other rows say once, few or many, or leave the size out.

size: NA
V: TRBV12-3/TRBV12-4
D: NA
J: TRBJ1-4
CDR3: CASSFTYNEKLFF
DNA: TGTGCCAGCAGTTTTACCTATAATGAAAAACTGTTTTTT

size: NA
V: TRBV4-1
D: TRBD1
J: TRBJ2-7
CDR3: CASSQGQGAFYEQYF
DNA: TGCGCCAGCAGCCAAGGACAGGGGGCCTTCTACGAGCAGTACTTC

size: NA
V: TRBV6-2/TRBV6-3
D: TRBD2
J: TRBJ2-7
CDR3: CASSYSAGGPYEQYF
DNA: TGTGCCAGCAGTTACTCTGCGGGGGGGCCGTACGAGCAGTACTTC

size: NA
V: TRBV3-1/TRBV3-2
D: NA
J: TRBJ1-3
CDR3: CASRPTVSGNTIYF
DNA: TGTGCCAGCCGCCCGACAGTCTCTGGAAACACCATATATTTT

size: NA
V: TRBV5-4
D: NA
J: TRBJ2-3
CDR3: CASSHPRASTQYF
DNA: TGTGCCAGCAGTCACCCCAGGGCTAGTACGCAGTATTTT

size: NA
V: TRBV28
D: NA
J: TRBJ1-2
CDR3: CASSRSRDYGYTF
DNA: TGTGCCAGCAGTCGAAGCCGGGACTATGGCTACACCTTC

size: NA
V: TRBV14
D: NA
J: TRBJ2-2
CDR3: CASRRGPNTGELFF
DNA: TGTGCCAGCAGGAGAGGGCCCAACACCGGGGAGCTGTTTTTT

size: NA
V: TRBV11-2
D: NA
J: TRBJ2-5
CDR3: CASSRGIGYQETQYF
DNA: TGTGCCAGCAGCCGGGGGATTGGGTACCAAGAGACCCAGTACTTC

size: NA
V: TRBV5-4
D: TRBD1
J: TRBJ1-2
CDR3: CASSLAEKDRRGYGYTF
DNA: TGTGCCAGCAGCTTGGCAGAAAAGGACAGGAGAGGCTATGGCTACACCTTC

size: NA
V: TRBV3-1/TRBV3-2
D: TRBD2
J: TRBJ2-3
CDR3: CASSQLAGGRNTDTQYF
DNA: TGTGCCAGCAGCCAGCTAGCGGGGGGGCGGAACACAGATACGCAGTATTTT

size: NA
V: TRBV27
D: TRBD1
J: TRBJ1-6
CDR3: CASSLGQGNYNSPLHF
DNA: TGTGCCAGCAGTTTAGGACAGGGGAACTATAATTCACCCCTCCACTTT

size: NA
V: TRBV18
D: NA
J: TRBJ2-7
CDR3: CASSLGTTAYEQYF
DNA: TGTGCCAGCTCACTAGGGACAACCGCTTACGAGCAGTACTTC

size: NA
V: TRBV6-5
D: NA
J: TRBJ2-7
CDR3: CASSYRERYEQYF
DNA: TGTGCCAGCAGTTATCGGGAGCGGTACGAGCAGTACTTC

size: NA
V: TRBV3-1/TRBV3-2
D: TRBD2
J: TRBJ2-7
CDR3: CASSPLAGGTYEQYF
DNA: TGTGCCAGCAGCCCCCTAGCGGGGGGGACCTACGAGCAGTACTTC

size: few
V: TRBV7-9
D: NA
J: TRBJ2-7
CDR3: CASSSVRSYEQYF
DNA: TGTGCCAGCAGCTCCGTCCGCTCCTACGAGCAGTACTTC

size: NA
V: TRBV19
D: NA
J: TRBJ2-1
CDR3: CASSIVPTLSSYNEQFF
DNA: TGTGCCAGTAGTATAGTTCCGACATTGAGCTCCTACAATGAGCAGTTCTTC

size: NA
V: TRBV6-1
D: NA
J: TRBJ2-3
CDR3: CASSERGGWADTQYF
DNA: TGTGCCAGCAGTGAAAGAGGGGGATGGGCAGATACGCAGTATTTT

size: NA
V: TRBV4-2
D: TRBD2
J: TRBJ2-1
CDR3: CASSQGPSGGADNEQFF
DNA: TGTGCCAGCAGCCAGGGACCTAGCGGAGGGGCAGACAATGAGCAGTTCTTC

size: NA
V: TRBV7-8
D: TRBD1
J: TRBJ1-6
CDR3: CASSSSTGQGNSPLHF
DNA: TGTGCCAGCAGCTCGTCAACGGGACAGGGGAATTCACCCCTCCACTTT

size: NA
V: TRBV9
D: TRBD2
J: TRBJ2-5
CDR3: CASSQTSGIRETQYF
DNA: TGTGCCAGCAGCCAGACTAGCGGGATTAGAGAGACCCAGTACTTC

size: NA
V: TRBV4-2
D: TRBD2
J: TRBJ2-5
CDR3: CASSQGRTSGDQETQYF
DNA: TGTGCCAGCAGCCAAGGCCGGACTAGCGGGGATCAAGAGACCCAGTACTTC

size: NA
V: TRBV9
D: TRBD2
J: TRBJ2-1
CDR3: CASSARTSNEQFF
DNA: TGTGCCAGCAGCGCTAGGACTAGCAATGAGCAGTTCTTC

size: NA
V: TRBV6-5
D: NA
J: TRBJ1-3
CDR3: CASRSDRSSGNTIYF
DNA: TGTGCCAGCAGGTCTGACAGAAGCTCTGGAAACACCATATATTTT

size: NA
V: TRBV9
D: TRBD2
J: TRBJ2-2
CDR3: CASSVVVGGAGELFF
DNA: TGTGCCAGCAGCGTAGTGGTCGGGGGGGCCGGGGAGCTGTTTTTT

size: few
V: TRBV7-6
D: TRBD2
J: TRBJ2-5
CDR3: CASSLGLAGGVQETQYF
DNA: TGTGCCAGCAGCTTAGGACTAGCGGGGGGGGTCCAAGAGACCCAGTACTTC

size: NA
V: TRBV5-4
D: NA
J: TRBJ2-5
CDR3: CASSTQTGQETQYF
DNA: TGTGCCAGCAGCACTCAGACAGGACAAGAGACCCAGTACTTC

size: NA
V: TRBV11-2
D: TRBD1
J: TRBJ2-1
CDR3: CASSLGPGQEIF
DNA: TGTGCCAGCAGTTTGGGTCCGGGACAGGAGATCTTC

size: NA
V: TRBV3-1/TRBV3-2
D: TRBD1
J: TRBJ1-2
CDR3: CASSSPATGGFNGYTF
DNA: TGTGCCAGCAGCTCGCCAGCTACAGGGGGATTCAATGGCTACACCTTC

size: NA
V: TRBV15
D: NA
J: TRBJ1-1
CDR3: CATSSNSGVAGAFF
DNA: TGTGCCACCAGCAGCAACTCAGGGGTAGCTGGGGCTTTCTTT

size: NA
V: TRBV7-3
D: NA
J: TRBJ2-1
CDR3: CASSSSRGNEQFF
DNA: TGTGCCAGCAGCTCGAGTCGAGGCAATGAGCAGTTCTTC

size: once
V: TRBV11-2
D: TRBD2
J: TRBJ2-3
CDR3: CASTTLSGRFTDTQYF
DNA: TGTGCCAGCACGACCCTTAGCGGGAGGTTCACAGATACGCAGTATTTT

size: NA
V: TRBV7-8
D: TRBD1
J: TRBJ1-5
CDR3: CASSPTGLGQPQHF
DNA: TGTGCCAGCAGCCCGACAGGGCTGGGTCAGCCCCAGCATTTT